Presented here are 28 T cell receptor beta chains from one specimen sequenced in a study of cytomegalovirus exposure and HLA in healthy donors. PCR primers comprised 60 Vbeta and 13 Jbeta primers. Assay: immunoSEQ multiplex PCR; the TCRdb copy retains only in-frame clones and omits some. The repertoire holds 70,000 or so clones, with approximately 68% as singletons. The sample comprised PBMCs. The receptors come from a woman in her thirties in good health and CMV-seronegative.

The rearrangement uses TRBV10-2 and TRBJ1-1; 10 bases map to TRBD1. Germline-derived CDR1 and CDR2 are WSHSY and SAAADI. With V trimmed by 3 bases and J by 0 bases, 7 bases remained unmatched. The CDR3 consists of 17 residues. CDR3 protein: CASSDIGTGDMNTEAFF. The CDR3 nucleotides read TGCGCCAGCAGTGACATCGGGACAGGGGACATGAACACTGAAGCTTTCTTT.

The chain combines TRBV5-4 with TRBJ1-4; maybe TRBD1 (6 bases). The CDR3 covers 14 residues. Trimming pared 0 bases from V and 7 bases from J, leaving 10 bases between. Germline CDR1 is SGHNT and CDR2 is YYREEE (reference sequence). The CDR3 coding sequence is TGTGCCAGCAGCTTGGACAGGGCCGGTGAAAAACTGTTTTTT. It yields the protein CASSLDRAGEKLFF.

The J gene is TRBJ1-1, the V gene TRBV2; D is possibly TRBD1 (6 bases). The CDR3 sequence is 15 residues long. Trimming left V 5 bases short and J 1 base short, with 14 bases between. CDR1 is SNHLY, CDR2 FYNNEI, per germline. The CDR3 here is CASSSRGARNTEAFF. CDR3 sequence (DNA): TGTGCCAGCAGTTCCCGGGGGGCGAGGAACACTGAAGCTTTCTTT.

The rearrangement joins TRBV4-3 to TRBJ1-2; TRBD1 matches 12 bases. The CDR3 length is 14 residues. V lost 8 bases and J lost 5; bases outside the gene matches: 6. Germline-derived CDR1 and CDR2 are LGHNA and YSLEER. CDR3 bases: TGCGCCAGCGGGACAGGGGGCGAAGGGTATGGCTACACCTTC. Protein sequence: CASGTGGEGYGYTF.

The V and J genes are TRBV19 and TRBJ2-3; 7 bases agree with TRBD2. V gave up 4 bases and J gave up 0 bases; unmatched junction bases: 4. The CDR3 has 15 amino acids. Germline-derived CDR1 and CDR2 are LNHDA and SQIVND (reference sequence). CDR3 sequence: CASSKAGLSTDTQYF. CDR3 nucleotides: TGTGCCAGTAGTAAAGCGGGGCTGAGCACAGATACGCAGTATTTT.

The chain couples TRBV2 to TRBJ1-3; 9 bases fit TRBD1. The CDR3 length is 15 residues. Germline V gene data show CDR1 as SNHLY and CDR2 as FYNNEI. V was clipped by 4 bases and J by 2 bases; unmatched bases: 3. DNA of the CDR3: TGTGCCAGCAGTGGCCGGGACAGGGCTGGAAACACCATATATTTT. Amino acids: CASSGRDRAGNTIYF.

The rearrangement uses TRBV6-1 and TRBJ2-7; TRBD1 matches 9 bases. Germline V lookup: CDR1 MNHNS, CDR2 SASEGT. Trimming took 4 bases from V and 5 from J; bases not matched to a gene: 9. The CDR3 runs to 15 residues. The CDR3 bases are TGTGCCAGCAGTGGGGGGGGGACAGGGATCCACGAGCAGTACTTC. Translating it yields CASSGGGTGIHEQYF.

The chain uses TRBV6-1 and TRBJ2-5, with TRBD2 matching over 7 bases. This CDR3 is built from 13 residues. J lost 4 bases, V lost 7 bases, and 6 bases had no gene match. Germline V gene data show CDR1 as MNHNS and CDR2 as SASEGT. The CDR3 loop is CASKGTKVETQYF. DNA of the CDR3: TGTGCCAGCAAAGGGACTAAGGTAGAGACCCAGTACTTC.

The CDR3: CASSPYRGGNQPQHF. The CDR3 nucleotides read TGTGCCAGCAGCCCTTATCGCGGGGGCAATCAGCCCCAGCATTTT. This chain connects TRBV28 to TRBJ1-5, with D unclear. Per the germline V gene, CDR1 is MDHEN and CDR2 is SYDVKM. CDR3 length equals 15 residues. Trimming shortened V by 6 bases and J by 2 bases, and 14 bases separated the two germline ends.

This chain joins TRBV10-3 and TRBJ1-2, with 8 bases fitting TRBD1. This CDR3 has 16 amino acids. The germline gives CDR1 ENHRY, CDR2 SYGVKD. Trimming cost V 6 bases and J 4 bases; bases outside gene matches: 13. The CDR3: CAISTTGTGDLYGYTF. Written as DNA, the CDR3 is TGTGCCATCAGCACCACCGGGACAGGCGACCTCTATGGCTACACCTTC.

The genes are TRBV5-1 and TRBJ2-5; tentative D call: TRBD2 (5 bases). The CDR3 is made up of 14 amino acids. Germline CDR1 and CDR2: SGHRS and YFSETQ. Deletions cut 0 bases from V and 1 base from J, with 7 bases between. The CDR3 loop reads CASSLGETQETQYF. Here the CDR3 DNA reads TGCGCCAGCAGCTTGGGGGAGACCCAAGAGACCCAGTACTTC.

This chain joins TRBV19 and TRBJ1-5, with TRBD1 as a possible D gene (5 bases). The CDR3 totals 14 residues. From germline, CDR1 is LNHDA and CDR2 SQIVND (reference sequence). V lost 5 bases, J lost 5 bases, and 13 bases lay in between. As DNA, the CDR3 is TGTGCCAGTAGTCGGGGGAGGGATGATCAGCCCCAGCATTTT. It yields the protein CASSRGRDDQPQHF. The full variable domain, in which reference TRBV19 and TRBJ1-5 provide the parts outside the CDR3, is DGGITQSPKYLFRKEGQNVTLSCEQNLNHDAMYWYRQDPGQGLRLIYYSQIVNDFQKGDIAEGYSVSREKKESFPLTVTSAQKNPTAFYLCASSRGRDDQPQHFGDGTRLSIL.

This chain links TRBV20-1 with TRBJ2-4, with D perhaps matching TRBD2 (5 bases). The CDR3 has 11 amino acids. V gave up 3 bases and J gave up 8 bases, with 8 bases separating them. Germline-derived CDR1 and CDR2 are DFQATT and SNEGSKA (reference sequence). CDR3 residues: CSASRGYIQYF. Here the CDR3 DNA reads TGCAGTGCTAGCCGGGGTTACATTCAGTACTTC.

This clone was observed a few times. The V call is TRBV5-1, the J call TRBJ1-5; D unresolved. V shed 0 bases and J shed 7 bases, with 11 bases lying between them. The CDR3 contains 14 residues. CDR1 is SGHRS, CDR2 YFSETQ, per germline. The CDR3 loop reads CASSLDAGRQPQHF. The DNA for the CDR3 is TGCGCCAGCAGCTTGGATGCGGGCAGGCAGCCCCAGCATTTT. The full variable domain, in which reference TRBV5-1 and TRBJ1-5 provide the parts outside the CDR3, is KAGVTQTPRYLIKTRGQQVTLSCSPISGHRSVSWYQQTPGQGLQFLFEYFSETQRNKGNFPGRFSGRQFSNSRSEMNVSTLELGDSALYLCASSLDAGRQPQHFGDGTRLSIL.

The chain recombines TRBV7-3 with TRBJ1-5; D is unclear. The V gene's germline CDR1 is SGHTA and CDR2 FQGTGA. V was cut by 0 bases and J by 3 bases, with 9 bases left in between. The CDR3 sequence is 15 residues long. The CDR3 coding sequence is TGTGCCAGCAGCTTAACTCGAGGTTCCAATCAGCCCCAGCATTTT. Translation gives CASSLTRGSNQPQHF. The complete variable domain, with remaining parts taken from reference TRBV7-3 and TRBJ1-5, reads GAGVSQTPSNKVTEKGKYVELRCDPISGHTALYWYRQSLGQGPEFLIYFQGTGAADDSGLPNDRFFAVRPEGSVSTLKIQRTERGDSAVYLCASSLTRGSNQPQHFGDGTRLSIL.

The genes are TRBV5-1 and TRBJ2-7; D may be TRBD2 (6 bases). The ends were cut back, 4 bases at V and 2 bases at J, with 10 bases in the middle. The CDR3 runs 13 residues. CDR1 and CDR2 (germline): SGHRS, YFSETQ. The CDR3 nucleotides are TGCGCCAGCAGCAGCGGCGGGGCCTACGAGCAGTACTTC. It encodes CASSSGGAYEQYF.

The rearrangement uses TRBV6-6 and TRBJ2-7; D perhaps matches TRBD1 (6 bases). CDR1 MNHNY and CDR2 SVGAGI come from the germline V gene (reference sequence). Trimming took 5 bases from V and 9 from J, leaving 11 bases between them. CDR3 length: 11 amino acids. The CDR3 region has the DNA TGTGCCAGCAGTAAGGACAGTGGGCAGTACTTC. As protein: CASSKDSGQYF.

The V and J genes are TRBV6-5 and TRBJ1-1; D may be TRBD1 (5 bases). The germline V gene encodes CDR1 MNHEY and CDR2 SVGAGI. CDR3 length: 14 amino acids. Trimming left V 3 bases short and J 4 bases short, with 12 bases between. The CDR3 sequence: CASSYQGRVTEAFF. The CDR3 DNA follows: TGTGCCAGCAGTTATCAGGGTCGGGTCACTGAAGCTTTCTTT.

As regards this clone: No conserved phenylalanine or tryptophan ends this CDR3, so it is likely a read error. CDR3 coding DNA: TGTGCCAGCAGTTTACCGCACGCCGGGACAGGGCTTACTGAAGCTTTCGTT. This encodes CASSLPHAGTGLTEAFV. J is TRBJ1-1 and V is TRBV28; TRBD1 aligns across 9 bases. With V trimmed by 2 bases and J by 5 bases, 12 bases remained unmatched. CDR1 and CDR2 (germline): MDHEN, SYDVKM. The CDR3 runs 17 residues.

The V call is TRBV5-1, the J call TRBJ2-1, with 8 bases matching TRBD2. After removal of 0 bases from V and 2 bases from J, the junction contained 7 bases not matched to a gene. The CDR3 sequence is 17 residues long. Germline-derived CDR1 and CDR2 are SGHRS and YFSETQ. In DNA, the CDR3 is TGCGCCAGCAGCTTGGCCAAAGCGGGGGTAACCTACAATGAGCAGTTCTTC. Residues: CASSLAKAGVTYNEQFF.

This chain joins TRBV21-1 and TRBJ2-7; the table names TRBD2, a call not compared with the DNA. TRBV21-1 is a recognized pseudogene. The length of the CDR3 is 14 residues. As DNA, the CDR3 is TGTGCCAGCAGCAAAGCCCCGGGGAGCTACGAGCAGTACTTC. Translating it yields CASSKAPGSYEQYF.

The genes are TRBV7-7 and TRBJ2-5, with D possibly matching TRBD1 (5 bases). V was trimmed by 5 bases and J by 2 bases, leaving 18 bases between them. Germline CDR1 and CDR2: SSHAT and FNYEAQ (reference sequence). CDR3 length: 16 amino acids. CDR3 DNA sequence: TGTGCCAGCAGCCCCCGCAGGGTCAGATTACAAGAGACCCAGTACTTC. Protein: CASSPRRVRLQETQYF.

This clone showed up just once. This sequence joins TRBV10-3 and TRBJ2-5, with 11 bases identical to TRBD2. With V trimmed by 5 bases and J by 1 base, 3 bases remained unmatched. The CDR3 totals 15 residues. Germline CDR1 and CDR2: ENHRY and SYGVKD. The CDR3 protein is CAISTSGRGQETQYF. The CDR3 DNA reads TGTGCCATCAGTACTAGCGGGAGAGGCCAAGAGACCCAGTACTTC.

V is TRBV11-2 and J is TRBJ1-4; the D is unclear. Germline-derived CDR1 and CDR2 are SGHAT and FQNNGV. The CDR3 is 13 amino acids. The V end lost 5 bases, the J end lost 7 bases, and 11 bases lay between the germline ends. CDR3 region: CASSPSRPEKLFF. The CDR3, as DNA: TGTGCCAGCAGCCCTTCCAGGCCTGAAAAACTGTTTTTT.

The chain links TRBV5-5 to TRBJ2-5; D gene unclear. The tail of the sequence fits TRBJ2-7 better, so the J call may be wrong. Germline V gene data show CDR1 as SGHKS and CDR2 as YYEKEE (reference sequence). CDR3 length: 12 residues. The DNA of the CDR3 is TGTGCCAGCAGCCTAAATCTCTACGAGCAGTACTTC. Its translation is CASSLNLYEQYF.

This clone is a singleton in its sample. The V and J genes are TRBV6-5 and TRBJ2-5, with D perhaps matching TRBD2 (5 bases). The CDR3 extends over 14 amino acids. Trimming left V 0 bases short and J 7 bases short, with 12 bases between. Germline loops: CDR1 MNHEY, CDR2 SVGAGI. CDR3 sequence reads: CASSYSGTRGTQYF. In nucleotides, the CDR3 is TGTGCCAGCAGTTACTCAGGCACCCGGGGGACCCAGTACTTC.

The chain recombines TRBV15 with TRBJ2-2; tentatively, D is TRBD2 (5 bases). The CDR3 length is 14 residues. The V and J ends lost 1 base and 5 bases respectively, with 8 bases between them. Germline V CDR1 and CDR2: LNHNV, YYDKDF (reference sequence). CDR3 DNA: TGTGCCACCAGCAGAGTCGGGGAAACCGGGGAGCTGTTTTTT. Translating gives CATSRVGETGELFF. The entire variable domain, with the rest obtained from reference TRBV15 and TRBJ2-2, is as follows: DAMVIQNPRYQVTQFGKPVTLSCSQTLNHNVMYWYQQKSSQAPKLLFHYYDKDFNNEADTPDNFQSRRPNTSFCFLDIRSPGLGDTAMYLCATSRVGETGELFFGEGSRLTVL.

This clone was observed a few times. V and J are TRBV6-6 and TRBJ2-2; 11 nucleotides agree with TRBD2. The CDR3 has 15 residues. With 4 bases clipped from V and 4 bases from J, the junction kept 2 bases outside the gene matches. The germline CDR1 and CDR2 sequences are MNHNY and SVGAGI (reference sequence). In DNA, the CDR3 is TGTGCCAGCAGTTTCCTAGCGGGGGGCACCGGGGAGCTGTTTTTT. Translating it yields CASSFLAGGTGELFF.